This T cell receptor beta chain stems from a study of cytomegalovirus exposure and HLA in healthy donors. PCR amplification relied on 60 Vbeta primers (plus 13 Jbeta primers). Assay used: immunoSEQ multiplex PCR; TCRdb lists only in-frame clones, some missing. Of some 120,000 clones in the sample, over 75% were seen once. The germline V and J ends were trimmed by 3 bases and 5 bases, with 14 bases remaining between them. This CDR3 comprises 14 residues. Per the germline V gene, CDR1 is SEHNR and CDR2 is FQNEAQ (reference sequence). As concerns this clone: As yet, its antigen is unknown.

Study outcomes and limitations: A link between a missense DCLRE1C variant and TCR beta V- and J-gene trimming emerged from a later analysis.

Sequenced material: PBMCs. V usage is TRBV7-9 and J usage is TRBJ2-7; maybe TRBD2 (7 bases). The clonotype was recovered from a man in his forties in good health and CMV-seronegative. The CDR3 nucleotides are TGTGCCAGCAGCTTGACTAGCAGGGGAGACGAGCAGTACTTC. It yields the protein CASSLTSRGDEQYF.